Presented here are 12 T cell receptor beta chains from one specimen sequenced in a study of cytomegalovirus exposure and HLA in healthy donors. The PCR was carried out with 60 Vbeta primers and 13 Jbeta primers. Assay used: immunoSEQ multiplex PCR; TCRdb lists only in-frame clones, some missing. The table has 200,000 to 250,000 clones, about 80% seen once. The sample was PBMCs. Receptor source: a woman aged 60 to 75 in good health and CMV-seropositive.

The chain combines TRBV27 with TRBJ2-6, with 11 positions matching TRBD1. Looked up from germline, CDR1 is MNHEY and CDR2 is SMNVEV (reference sequence). With V trimmed by 2 bases and J by 3 bases, 9 bases remained unmatched. This CDR3 is 19 amino acids long. CDR3 amino acids: CASSLVAGQGVYGANVLTF. The CDR3 DNA sequence: TGTGCCAGCAGTTTAGTCGCGGGACAGGGGGTCTATGGGGCCAACGTCCTGACTTTC.

The V and J genes are TRBV5-5 and TRBJ2-1; D gene uncertain. Germline V lookup: CDR1 SGHKS, CDR2 YYEKEE (reference sequence). Trimming took 4 bases from V and 0 from J, leaving 11 bases between them. This CDR3 is 15 amino acids long. CDR3 in amino acids: CASSPTASSYNEQFF. The CDR3 nucleotides read TGTGCCAGCAGCCCGACTGCGAGCTCCTACAATGAGCAGTTCTTC.

The chain couples TRBV5-4 to TRBJ1-5; TRBD1 is a possible D gene (5 bases). CDR3 size: 16 residues. CDR1 and CDR2 (germline): SGHNT, YYREEE (reference sequence). V was trimmed by 4 bases and J by 5 bases, leaving 19 bases between them. CDR3 sequence (DNA): TGTGCCAGCAGCCCGATTTCGGGGGTCCTCGATCAGCCCCAGCATTTT. This gives the protein CASSPISGVLDQPQHF.

This sequence joins TRBV5-1 and TRBJ1-1; D gene uncertain. V lost 1 base and J 1 base, leaving 8 bases between the germline ends. The length of the CDR3 is 14 residues. Germline V gene lookup returns CDR1 SGHRS and CDR2 YFSETQ. CDR3 sequence reads: CASSLRPGNTEAFF. CDR3 DNA: TGCGCCAGCAGCTTGCGACCGGGGAACACTGAAGCTTTCTTT.

V and J are TRBV13 and TRBJ2-7; possible D gene TRBD2, 5 bases. Germline V gene lookup returns CDR1 PRHDT and CDR2 FYEKMQ (reference sequence). This CDR3 contains 16 residues. V was clipped by 5 bases and J by 3 bases, with 20 bases between them. The CDR3 region has the DNA TGTGCCAGCAGCCCCAGTAACCCCGGGATCCACTACGAGCAGTACTTC. The encoded protein is CASSPSNPGIHYEQYF.

In the case of this clone: A read error may account for a junction end that differs from germline. The CDR3: CASSEEVADTQYF. The CDR3 DNA is TGTGCCAGCAGCGAAGAGGTAGCAGATACGCAGTATTTT. The genes are TRBV14 and TRBJ2-3; D gene ambiguous. From germline, CDR1 is SGHDN and CDR2 FVKESK. This CDR3 has 13 residues. Full variable domain (remainder filled in from reference TRBV14 and TRBJ2-3): EAGVTQFPSHSVIEKGQTVTLRCDPISGHDNLYWYRRVMGKEIKFLLHFVKESKQDESGMPNNRFLAERTGGTYSTLKVQPAELEDSGVYFCASSEEVADTQYFGPGTRLTVL.

This rearrangement joins TRBV5-1 to TRBJ2-5; 12 nucleotides match TRBD2. Losses at the gene ends were 2 bases for V and 2 bases for J; bases not matched to a gene: 10. CDR3 length: 18 amino acids. Germline CDR1 SGHRS, CDR2 YFSETQ. DNA of the CDR3: TGCGCCAGCAGCTTAACCGGGACTAGCGGGCCAGAACAAGAGACCCAGTACTTC. Translated: CASSLTGTSGPEQETQYF.

Only one count was recorded for this clone. This rearrangement joins TRBV11-2 to TRBJ2-5; TRBD2 is a possible D gene (5 bases). The CDR3 consists of 13 residues. Per germline, CDR1 SGHAT and CDR2 FQNNGV. Trimming took off 3 bases at V and 5 bases at J, with 10 bases between the two ends. The CDR3 nucleotides are TGTGCCAGCAGCTTGGGAGTATGGGAGACCCAGTACTTC. Translating it yields CASSLGVWETQYF.

The gene calls are TRBV12-5 and TRBJ2-5; 7 bases map to TRBD1. V lost 1 base, J lost 5 bases, and 1 base stayed unmatched. Germline V CDR1 and CDR2: LGHNT, FRNRAP. The CDR3 totals 13 residues. The CDR3 DNA is TGTGCTAGTGGTTTGGCGGACAGGGAGACCCAGTACTTC. Its translation is CASGLADRETQYF. Supplemented by reference TRBV12-5 and TRBJ2-5, the full variable domain reads DARVTQTPRHKVTEMGQEVTMRCQPILGHNTVFWYRQTMMQGLELLAYFRNRAPLDDSGMPKDRFSAEMPDATLATLKIQPSEPRDSAVYFCASGLADRETQYFGPGTRLLVL.

The chain carries TRBV5-1 and TRBJ2-5, with 7 bases fitting TRBD2. J gave up 3 bases and V 4 bases, and 9 bases lay outside the gene matches. The CDR3 runs to 15 residues. Germline assignment: CDR1 SGHRS and CDR2 YFSETQ. The CDR3 sequence: CASSPWAGDEETQYF. Here the CDR3 DNA reads TGCGCCAGCAGCCCCTGGGCGGGAGACGAAGAGACCCAGTACTTC.

The chain carries TRBV7-2 and TRBJ2-1, with 11 positions matching TRBD2. The CDR3 totals 16 residues. Germline CDR1 SGHTA, CDR2 FQGNSA. V shed 1 base and J 3 bases; nucleotides not matched to a gene: 2. CDR3 in amino acids: CASSLVAGGYYNEQFF. Here the CDR3 DNA reads TGTGCCAGCAGCTTAGTAGCGGGAGGGTACTACAATGAGCAGTTCTTC.

In this sample, this clone turned up once. This chain joins TRBV18 and TRBJ1-1; the match to TRBD1 covers 10 bases. Germline V CDR1 and CDR2: KGHSH, LQKENI. V was pared by 6 bases and J by 3 bases, with 4 bases of the junction left unmatched. The CDR3 runs 14 residues. CDR3 residues: CASSPGTGDTEAFF. CDR3 coding DNA: TGTGCCAGCTCCCCGGGGACAGGGGACACTGAAGCTTTCTTT.